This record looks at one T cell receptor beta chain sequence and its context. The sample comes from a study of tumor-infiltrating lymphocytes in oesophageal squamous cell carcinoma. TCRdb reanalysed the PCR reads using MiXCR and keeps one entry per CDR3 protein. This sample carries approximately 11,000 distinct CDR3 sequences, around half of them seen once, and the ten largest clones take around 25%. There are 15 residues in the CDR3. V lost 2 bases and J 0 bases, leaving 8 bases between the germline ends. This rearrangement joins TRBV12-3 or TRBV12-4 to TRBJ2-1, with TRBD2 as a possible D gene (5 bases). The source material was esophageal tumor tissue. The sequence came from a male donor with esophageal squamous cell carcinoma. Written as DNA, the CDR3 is TGTGCCAGCAGTTTAATGGGGAGCTCCTACAATGAGCAGTTCTTC. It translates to CASSLMGSSYNEQFF.